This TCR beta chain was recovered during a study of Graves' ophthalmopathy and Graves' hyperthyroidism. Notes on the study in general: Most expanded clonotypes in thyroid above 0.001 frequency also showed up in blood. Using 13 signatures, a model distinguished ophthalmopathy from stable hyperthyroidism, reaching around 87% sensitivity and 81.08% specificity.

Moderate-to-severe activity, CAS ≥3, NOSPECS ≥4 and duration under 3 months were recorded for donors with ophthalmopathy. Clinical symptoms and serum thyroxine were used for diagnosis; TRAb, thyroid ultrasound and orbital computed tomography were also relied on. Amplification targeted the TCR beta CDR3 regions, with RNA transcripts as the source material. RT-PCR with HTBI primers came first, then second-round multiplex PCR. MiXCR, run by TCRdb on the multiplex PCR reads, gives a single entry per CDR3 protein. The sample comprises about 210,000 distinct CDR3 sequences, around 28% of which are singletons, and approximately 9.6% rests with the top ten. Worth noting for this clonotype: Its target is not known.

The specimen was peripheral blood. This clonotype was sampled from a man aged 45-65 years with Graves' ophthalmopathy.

The CDR3 is CASSYSRAGGAYEQYF. The CDR3 bases are TGTGCCAGCAGTTACTCGAGGGCAGGGGGCGCCTACGAGCAGTACTTC. The chain carries TRBV6-2 or TRBV6-3 and TRBJ2-7, with TRBD1 matching over 8 bases. From germline, CDR1 is MNHEY and CDR2 SVGEGT. The CDR3 covers 16 residues. V shed 0 bases, J shed 2 bases, and the junction held 6 bases outside the gene matches.